This T cell receptor beta chain was captured in a study of identical twins (dated by TCRdb to the mid-2010s). Context from the whole study: TCR alpha and beta repertoires from monozygotic twins, unrelated adults of various ages and cord blood were deep-sequenced to test whether fetal clonotypes persist. Replicate twin experiments were performed at different times using different library preparation protocols to rule out contamination. Overall results and qualifications from the work: Because the same donors could not be followed over many years, conclusions were based on cross-sectional statistical analysis. Excess twin sharing in beta out-of-frame sequences was weaker because fewer shared sequences lowered the signal-to-noise ratio. Invariant T cells such as MAIT and iNKT could partly confound zero-insertion analyses, although diverse VJ usage argued against such confounding for most clonotypes. Fewer insertions were carried by abundant cord blood beta clonotypes, a similar but weaker trend appeared in young adult naive repertoires, and no such trend appeared in memory repertoires. In monozygotic twins, out-of-frame TCR alpha sharing was systematically underestimated by recombination models, although the models agreed with sharing between unrelated individuals. Compared with coincidental sharing between unrelated individuals, an excess of low generation-probability sequences was observed among out-of-frame TCR alpha sequences shared between twins.

Library method: 5' RACE. The sequencing machine was an Illumina HiSeq 2000. Template switching introduced a universal primer binding site; the final cDNA contained a unique molecular identifier, enabling accurate counting of TCR cDNA molecules. Specific primers in the conserved constant-segment region were used to synthesize first-strand cDNA for TCR alpha and beta chains. To control for contamination, every cDNA library was double barcoded, receiving both a SMART-Mk sample barcode and Illumina barcodes. TruSeq adapter sequences, together with Illumina sample barcodes, were added in two successive PCR steps. The Illumina HiSeq platform was used with custom primers to sequence TCR alpha and beta cDNA libraries. In the paper's pipeline: Raw reads were processed with MiGEC to extract unique molecular identifiers, and MiXCR was used to determine CDR3 positions. Recombination models were inferred per individual with the repgenHMM and IGoR tools using an EM algorithm. The tcR package in R was used for shared clonotype analysis, with sharing normalized by the product of cloneset sizes. To study raw recombination without the effects of thymic and clonal selection, out-of-frame nonproductive sequences were analyzed. TCRdb passed the public sequencing reads through fastp at Q25 and MiXCR, retaining productive beta sequences. Merged by CDR3 protein, the rows form single entries marked with the most common genes and DNA. TCRdb, not the authors, supplied the V and J calls. This sample gives about 890,000 distinct CDR3 sequences in total; approximately 13% of them show up just once. Around 1.5% of the sample comes from the top ten.

Every donor was a healthy Caucasian. The twin cohort consisted of three pairs of female monozygotic twins, all aged roughly 18 to 30 years. The RNA used for TCR libraries was isolated from peripheral blood mononuclear cells. This clonotype occurred many times. The clone's antigen remains unknown. Base quality data are lacking; no much larger clone is found one base away. These sequences were also reported in another study, on yellow fever vaccine responses in identical twins. As noted in the second study: According to the authors, in identical twins the way T cells responded to vaccination appeared partly convergent and partly personalized. In identical twins, the study followed T cell clones that responded to the vaccine with precision.

The sequence was obtained from a woman between 18 and 29 years old in good health. The source material was PBMCs.

The CDR3 sequence is CSARSGTLQFF. The nucleotide sequence is TGCAGTGCTAGATCCGGGACCCTGCAGTTCTTC. The V gene is TRBV20-1 and the J gene is TRBJ2-1, with a tentative D call of TRBD1 or TRBD2, each matching 5 bases. The germline V gene (reference sequence) yields DFQATT for CDR1 and SNEGSKA for CDR2. Trimming costs V 2 bases and J 12 bases, and their ends lie 11 bases apart. Including the terminal cysteine and phenylalanine, the CDR3 comprises 11 residues. Of the read, only the CDR3 DNA is kept; its 33 bases are in frame from base 1.